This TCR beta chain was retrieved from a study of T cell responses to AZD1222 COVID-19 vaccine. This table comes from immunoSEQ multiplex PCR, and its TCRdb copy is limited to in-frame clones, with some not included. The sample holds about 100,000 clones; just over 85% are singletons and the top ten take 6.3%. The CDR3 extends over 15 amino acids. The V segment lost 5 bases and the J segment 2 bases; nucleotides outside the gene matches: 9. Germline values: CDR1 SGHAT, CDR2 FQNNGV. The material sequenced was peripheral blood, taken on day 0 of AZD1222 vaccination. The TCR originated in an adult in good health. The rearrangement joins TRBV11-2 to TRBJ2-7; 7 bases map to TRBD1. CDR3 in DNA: TGTGCCAGCAGCCCCCCGGGACAGTCTACCTACGAGCAGTACTTC. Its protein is CASSPPGQSTYEQYF.